The present entry profiles one T cell receptor beta chain with its context. The antigen remains unidentified. This entry is derived from a study of T cell responses to AZD1222 COVID-19 vaccine. Study in general: The analysis combined second doses at about 4 or about 12 weeks. General study results and limits: Spike-specific TCRs gained breadth and depth after people received two AZD1222 doses. Recipients of AZD1222 seropositive at baseline numbered only five or six.

Using immunoSEQ multiplex PCR, the repertoire was profiled, and TCRdb retains in-frame clones only, with some absent. The repertoire holds approximately 100,000 clones, with about nine tenths as singletons. The TCR originated in an adult in good health. Sequencing used peripheral blood, obtained on day 0 of AZD1222 vaccination.

The CDR3 DNA reads TGCGCCAGCAGTCAAACCGGACAGATCAAGTGGAATCAGCCCCAGCATTTT. It specifies CASSQTGQIKWNQPQHF. V and J are TRBV23-1 and TRBJ1-5, with D perhaps TRBD1 (6 bases). TRBV23-1 belongs to the ORF category, with a function that is uncertain. V lost 2 bases and J lost 4, with 18 bases in between. The CDR3 totals 17 residues.